Listed here is a single T cell receptor beta chain. Its antigen is still unknown. Assay: immunoSEQ multiplex PCR; the TCRdb copy retains only in-frame clones and omits some. The data contain about 79,000 clones, about 92% of them singletons. The V gene lost 4 bases and the J gene lost 0 bases, with 11 bases spanning the gap. The CDR3 loop spans 15 amino acids. The germline gives CDR1 SGHNT, CDR2 YYREEE (reference sequence). This specimen comes from a study of OX40 agonist ivuxolimab in advanced cancers. Study background: At 0.01 to 10 mg/kg, ivuxolimab was administered intravenously to patients every 2 weeks.

Study outcomes and limitations: CD4+ T cells averaged fewer expanded clones than CD8+ T cells. Clonal expansion was seen in CD4+ and CD8+ blood T cells by week 6 at 0.1 to 3.0 mg/kg.

This rearrangement joins TRBV5-4 to TRBJ2-4; D remains ambiguous. The source was CD4+ or CD8+ T cells sorted from blood, collected in a trial of the OX40 agonist ivuxolimab. This sequence was found in an adult with an advanced solid tumor such as melanoma, head and neck, liver or kidney cancer. The chain's CDR3 is CASSLKTQAKNIQYF. As DNA, the CDR3 is TGTGCCAGCAGCCTAAAGACCCAAGCCAAAAACATTCAGTACTTC.